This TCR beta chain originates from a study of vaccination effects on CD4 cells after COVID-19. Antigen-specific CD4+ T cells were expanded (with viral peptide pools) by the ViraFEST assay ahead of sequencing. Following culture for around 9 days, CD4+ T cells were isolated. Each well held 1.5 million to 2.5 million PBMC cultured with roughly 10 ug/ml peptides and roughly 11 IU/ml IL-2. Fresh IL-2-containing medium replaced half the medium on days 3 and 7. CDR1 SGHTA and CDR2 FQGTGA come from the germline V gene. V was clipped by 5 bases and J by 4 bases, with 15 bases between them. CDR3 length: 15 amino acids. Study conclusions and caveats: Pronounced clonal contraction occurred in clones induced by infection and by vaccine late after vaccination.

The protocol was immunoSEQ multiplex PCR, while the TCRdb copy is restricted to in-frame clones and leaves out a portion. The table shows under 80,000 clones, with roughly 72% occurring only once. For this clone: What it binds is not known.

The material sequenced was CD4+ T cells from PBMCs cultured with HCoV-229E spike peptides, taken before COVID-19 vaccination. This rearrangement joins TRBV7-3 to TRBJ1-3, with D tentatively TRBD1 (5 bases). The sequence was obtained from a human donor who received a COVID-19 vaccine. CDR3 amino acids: CASSPWGGVGNTIYF. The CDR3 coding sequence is TGTGCCAGCAGCCCGTGGGGGGGAGTCGGAAACACCATATATTTT.